These T cell receptor beta chains were read from a single sample in a study of cytomegalovirus exposure and HLA in healthy donors. Measured with immunoSEQ multiplex PCR; TCRdb has only the in-frame clones, and not every one. The sample yields hundreds of thousands of clones, around 80% seen once. The specimen was PBMCs. The receptors here all came from a middle-aged man in good health and CMV-seropositive. CDR3s include the opening cysteine and the closing phenylalanine or tryptophan. D genes are given only for firm matches. Expanded clones get a size class; other rows say once, few or many, or leave the size out.

j_call v_call clone_size d_call cdr3_nt cdr3_aa
TRBJ2-1 TRBV9 . TRBD2 TGTGCCAGCAGCGTAGGGCGGGAGCCCAACAATGAGCAGTTCTTC CASSVGREPNNEQFF
TRBJ2-2 TRBV5-1 . . TGCGCCAGCAGCTTGGTAGCGAACACCGGGGAGCTGTTTTTT CASSLVANTGELFF
TRBJ2-2 TRBV5-1 . TRBD2 TGCGCCAGCAGCTCTCCCGGGACTAGCGCCTTGAACACCGGGGAGCTGTTTTTT CASSSPGTSALNTGELFF
TRBJ2-2 TRBV4-1 . . TGCGCCAGCAGCTCTCGAGGAGGAAGATTCACCGGGGAGCTGTTTTTT CASSSRGGRFTGELFF
TRBJ2-3 TRBV9 . TRBD2 TGTGCCAGCAGCGTAGCGCAAGGACTAGCGGGAGGTACAGATACGCAGTATTTT CASSVAQGLAGGTDTQYF
TRBJ2-5 TRBV9 . TRBD1 TGTGCCAGCAGCGCCGAACAGGGGGCAGGAGAGACCCAGTACTTC CASSAEQGAGETQYF
TRBJ2-5 TRBV5-4 once TRBD1 TGTGCCAGCAGCGATCAGACAGGGGCCGAGACCCAGTACTTC CASSDQTGAETQYF
TRBJ2-6 TRBV9 . . TGTGCCAGCAGCTCACGGGGATCTGGGGCCAACGTCCTGACTTTC CASSSRGSGANVLTF
TRBJ2-3 TRBV7-9 . . TGTGCCAGCAGCTCCCCATTAGGAGGCACAGATACGCAGTATTTT CASSSPLGGTDTQYF
TRBJ1-1 TRBV19 . . TGTGCCAGTAGTAAGGGGCGCGGAACTGAAGCTTTCTTT CASSKGRGTEAFF
TRBJ2-1 TRBV9 few . TGTGCCAGCAGCGTAGCGCGGAGTGAGCAGTTCTTC CASSVARSEQFF
TRBJ2-2 TRBV11-3 . . TGTGCCAGCAGCTTATTGACCGCAGGTACCTCCGGGGAGCTGTTTTTT CASSLLTAGTSGELFF
TRBJ2-1 TRBV19 . . TGTGCCAGTTGGGATAGCGGCAATGAGCAGTTCTTC CASWDSGNEQFF
TRBJ2-1 TRBV18 few . TGTGCCAGCTCACCCCTGGCCGGGAGTCTCGATGAGCAGTTCTTC CASSPLAGSLDEQFF
TRBJ1-4 TRBV9 . . TGTGCCAGCAGCGTGGAGGCGGGAAAACTGTTTTTT CASSVEAGKLFF
TRBJ1-3 TRBV18 . TRBD1 TGTGCCAGCTCAACGGGACAGGGAGAAGGAAACACCATATATTTT CASSTGQGEGNTIYF
TRBJ2-1 TRBV5-1 . . TGCGCCAGCAGCTTGCCGAGGGAAAATGAGCAGTTCTTC CASSLPRENEQFF
TRBJ2-1 TRBV5-6 . TRBD2 TGTGCCAGCAGCCTCGGGACTAGCCCCGTTGAGCAGTTCTTC CASSLGTSPVEQFF
TRBJ2-2 TRBV9 . . TGTGCCAGCAGCGTAACGGCGGGATCGAACACCGGGGAGCTGTTTTTT CASSVTAGSNTGELFF
TRBJ1-2 TRBV5-1 . TRBD1 TGCGCCAGCAGCTCGGGACAGTACAATCCTGGCTACACCTTC CASSSGQYNPGYTF
TRBJ2-5 TRBV25-1 . TRBD2 TGTGCCAGCAGTGAATCAGGCGGGAGAAGGGAGACCCAGTACTTC CASSESGGRRETQYF
TRBJ1-1 TRBV12-2 . . TGTGCAAGTCGCACCTTATCCCAGGGGGCGTGGGGGGAGGAAGAAAACACTGAAGCTTTCTTT CASRTLSQGAWGEEENTEAFF
TRBJ2-7 TRBV27 . . . CASSSSGGPYEQYF
TRBJ1-5 TRBV11-2 . TRBD1 TGTGCCAGCAGCTGGACAGGTGGCCAGCCCCAGCATTTT CASSWTGGQPQHF
TRBJ1-5 TRBV7-2 . . TGTGCCAGCGGCTCCAGAGTTCGGGGTTCGTACAATCAGCCCCAGCATTTT CASGSRVRGSYNQPQHF
TRBJ1-2 TRBV6-1 . TRBD1 TGTGCCAGCAGTGAAGGGGACAGCCTGAGCTATGGCTACACCTTC CASSEGDSLSYGYTF
TRBJ1-2 TRBV29-1 . TRBD1 TGCAGCGTGGGGGACAGGGGAAATGGCTACACCTTC CSVGDRGNGYTF
TRBJ1-1 TRBV5-1 . . TGCGCCAGCAGCTTGGCGGGGGAACGAACTGAAGCTTTCTTT CASSLAGERTEAFF
TRBJ2-1 TRBV6-1 . TRBD1 TGTGCCAGCAGCGAAAGACCGGGACAGGGAAAGGTCAATGAGCAGTTCTTC CASSERPGQGKVNEQFF
TRBJ2-5 TRBV6-1 few TRBD1 TGTGCCAGCAGTGGACGACAGGGAAATATCGGCCAAGAGACCCAGTACTTC CASSGRQGNIGQETQYF
TRBJ2-7 TRBV2 . TRBD1 TGTGCCAGCAACCCCGGGACAGGGGTTATTTATGGCTACGAGCAGTACTTC CASNPGTGVIYGYEQYF
TRBJ2-1 TRBV6-1 . . TGTGCCAGCAGTGAAGACCCAGCGGCGCCATACAATGAGCAGTTCTTC CASSEDPAAPYNEQFF
TRBJ1-1 TRBV6-5 . . TGTGCCAGCAGTGGCCGACAGATGAACACTGAAGCTTTCTTT CASSGRQMNTEAFF